This T cell receptor (beta chain) is drawn from a study of CD8 T cells in Susac syndrome. Overall study findings and caveats: Susac-specific public clones numbered more than 15 in total CD8+ repertoires (and about five in CD8+ TEMRA repertoires).

This clonotype showed up just once. The antigen remains unidentified. Trimming pared 5 bases from V and 6 bases from J, leaving 18 bases between. In germline, CDR1 is SGHTA, CDR2 FQGNSA. CDR3 length equals 15 residues. cDNA came from roughly 0.53 to 1 ug RNA primed by random hexamers. A single record per CDR3 protein comes from TCRdb applying MiXCR to the immunoSEQ multiplex PCR reads. The sample has 100,000 to 150,000 distinct CDR3 sequences; around 94% are singletons. The source of this sequence is a human donor with Susac syndrome. Sequencing was performed on CD8+ T cells from PBMCs. This chain uses TRBV7-2 with TRBJ2-3; no firm D call. The CDR3 region has the DNA TGTGCCAGCAGCGACACGTCGGTAGAATGGGATACGCAGTATTTT. As protein: CASSDTSVEWDTQYF. The variable domain in full, completed from reference TRBV7-2 and TRBJ2-3, reads GAGVSQSPSNKVTEKGKDVELRCDPISGHTALYWYRQSLGQGLEFLIYFQGNSAPDKSGLPSDRFSAERTGGSVSTLTIQRTQQEDSAVYLCASSDTSVEWDTQYFGPGTRLTVL.